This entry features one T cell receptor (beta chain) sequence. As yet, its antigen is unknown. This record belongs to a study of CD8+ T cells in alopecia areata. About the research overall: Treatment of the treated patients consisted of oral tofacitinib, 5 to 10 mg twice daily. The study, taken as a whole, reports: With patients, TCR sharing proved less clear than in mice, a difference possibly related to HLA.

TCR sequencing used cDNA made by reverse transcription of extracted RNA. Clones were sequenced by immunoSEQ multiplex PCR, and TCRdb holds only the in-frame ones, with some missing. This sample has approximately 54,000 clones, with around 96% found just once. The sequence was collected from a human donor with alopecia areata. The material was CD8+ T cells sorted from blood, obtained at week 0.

Here the CDR3 DNA reads TGTGCCAGCAGCTTAAACCCGGGACAGGGGCTCTACGAGCAGTACTTC. It yields the protein CASSLNPGQGLYEQYF. The V and J genes are TRBV7-8 and TRBJ2-7; TRBD1 matches 10 bases. CDR3 length: 16 residues. Germline CDR1 and CDR2: SGHVS and FQNEAQ. The junction had 7 bases not matched to a gene; V was cut back by 2 bases and J by 3 bases.